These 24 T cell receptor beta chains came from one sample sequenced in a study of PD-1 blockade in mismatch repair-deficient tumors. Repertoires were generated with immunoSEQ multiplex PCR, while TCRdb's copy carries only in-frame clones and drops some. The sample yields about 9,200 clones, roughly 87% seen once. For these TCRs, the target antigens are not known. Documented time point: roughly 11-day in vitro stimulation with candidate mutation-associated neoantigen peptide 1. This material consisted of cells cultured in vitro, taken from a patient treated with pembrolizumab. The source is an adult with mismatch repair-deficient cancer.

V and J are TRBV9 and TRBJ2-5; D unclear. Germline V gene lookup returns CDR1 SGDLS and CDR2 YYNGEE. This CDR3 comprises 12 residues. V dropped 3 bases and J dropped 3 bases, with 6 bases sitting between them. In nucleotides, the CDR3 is TGTGCCAGCAGCGGTAGGGAAGAGACCCAGTACTTC. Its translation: CASSGREETQYF.

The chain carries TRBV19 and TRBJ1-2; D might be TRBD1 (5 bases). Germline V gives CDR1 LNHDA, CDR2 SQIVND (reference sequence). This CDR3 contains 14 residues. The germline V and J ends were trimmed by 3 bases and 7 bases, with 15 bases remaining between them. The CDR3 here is CASSILQRGVGYTF. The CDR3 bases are TGTGCCAGTAGTATCCTTCAGCGGGGGGTTGGCTACACCTTC.

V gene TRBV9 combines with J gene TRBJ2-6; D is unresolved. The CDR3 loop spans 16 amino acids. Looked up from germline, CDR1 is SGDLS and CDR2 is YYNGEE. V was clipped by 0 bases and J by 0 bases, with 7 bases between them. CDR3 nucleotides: TGTGCCAGCAGCGTAGGGGATCCCTCTGGGGCCAACGTCCTGACTTTC. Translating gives CASSVGDPSGANVLTF.

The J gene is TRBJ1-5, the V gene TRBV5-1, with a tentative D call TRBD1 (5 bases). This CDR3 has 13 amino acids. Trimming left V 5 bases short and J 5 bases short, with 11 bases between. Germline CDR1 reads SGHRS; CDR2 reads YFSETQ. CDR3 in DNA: TGCGCCAGCAGTAGGGACCTTGATCAGCCCCAGCATTTT. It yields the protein CASSRDLDQPQHF.

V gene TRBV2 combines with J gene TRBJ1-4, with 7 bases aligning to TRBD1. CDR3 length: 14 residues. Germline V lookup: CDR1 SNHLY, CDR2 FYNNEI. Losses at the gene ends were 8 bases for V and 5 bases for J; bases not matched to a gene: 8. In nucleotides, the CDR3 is TGTGCCAGCCTAGACAGGGTCCGAAATGAAAAACTGTTTTTT. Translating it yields CASLDRVRNEKLFF.

The CDR3 region has the DNA TGTGCCAGCAGCCCTGGCGAGCTAGCGGGCCAAGAGACCCAGTACTTC. This codes for CASSPGELAGQETQYF. The rearrangement uses TRBV7-3 and TRBJ2-5, with 8 bases aligning to TRBD2. The CDR3 consists of 16 residues. CDR1 SGHTA and CDR2 FQGTGA come from the germline V gene. With V trimmed by 5 bases and J by 1 base, 9 bases remained unmatched.

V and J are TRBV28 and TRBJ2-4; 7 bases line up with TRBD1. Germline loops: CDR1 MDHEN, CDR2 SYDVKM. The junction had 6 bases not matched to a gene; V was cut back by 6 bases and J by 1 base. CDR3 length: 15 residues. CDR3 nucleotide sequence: TGTGCCAGCAGAACAGGGGCGGGTGCCAAAAACATTCAGTACTTC. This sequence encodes CASRTGAGAKNIQYF.

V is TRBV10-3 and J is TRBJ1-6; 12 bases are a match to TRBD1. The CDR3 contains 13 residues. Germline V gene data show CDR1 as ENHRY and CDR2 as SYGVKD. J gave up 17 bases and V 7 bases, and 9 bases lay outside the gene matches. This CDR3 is CAITAGTGGEFHF. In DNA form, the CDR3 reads TGTGCCATCACCGCCGGGACAGGGGGCGAGTTCCACTTT.

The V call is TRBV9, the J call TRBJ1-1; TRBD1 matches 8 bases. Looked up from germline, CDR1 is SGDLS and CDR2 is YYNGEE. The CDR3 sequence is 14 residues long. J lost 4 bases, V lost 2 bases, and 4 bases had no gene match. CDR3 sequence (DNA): TGTGCCAGCAGCGTCCGACAGGGGACCACTGAAGCTTTCTTT. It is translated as CASSVRQGTTEAFF.

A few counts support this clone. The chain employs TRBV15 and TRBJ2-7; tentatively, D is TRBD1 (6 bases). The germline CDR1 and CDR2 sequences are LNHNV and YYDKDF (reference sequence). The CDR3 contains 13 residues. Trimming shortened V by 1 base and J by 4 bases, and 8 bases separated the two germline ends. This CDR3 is CATSRVQGYEQYF. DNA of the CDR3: TGTGCCACCAGCAGAGTGCAGGGGTACGAGCAGTACTTC.

CDR3 sequence (DNA): TGTGCCAGCAGCTTAGAAGCTGGACAGGGGGTCTGGGGCTACACCTTC. Encoded protein: CASSLEAGQGVWGYTF. The V and J genes are TRBV7-2 and TRBJ1-2, with 10 bases matching TRBD1. Germline V CDR1 and CDR2: SGHTA, FQGNSA. This CDR3 is built from 16 residues. J lost 8 bases, V lost 1 base, and 10 bases had no gene match.

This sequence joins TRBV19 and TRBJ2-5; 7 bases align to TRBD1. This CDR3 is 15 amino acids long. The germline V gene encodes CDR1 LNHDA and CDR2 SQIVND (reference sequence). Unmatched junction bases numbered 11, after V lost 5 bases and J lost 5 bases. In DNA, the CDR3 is TGTGCCAGTAGTCCAGGGACAGCAGATAGGGAGACCCAGTACTTC. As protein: CASSPGTADRETQYF.

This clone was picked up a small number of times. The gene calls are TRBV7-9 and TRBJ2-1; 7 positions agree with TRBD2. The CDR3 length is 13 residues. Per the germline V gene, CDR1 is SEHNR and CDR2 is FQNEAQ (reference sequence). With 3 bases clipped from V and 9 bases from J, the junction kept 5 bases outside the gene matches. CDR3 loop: CASSLGGPGEQFF. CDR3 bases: TGTGCCAGCAGCTTGGGAGGGCCGGGTGAGCAGTTCTTC.

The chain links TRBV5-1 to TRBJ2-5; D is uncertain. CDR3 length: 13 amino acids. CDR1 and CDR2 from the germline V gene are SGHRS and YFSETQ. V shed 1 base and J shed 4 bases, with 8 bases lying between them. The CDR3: CASSLSVGETQYF. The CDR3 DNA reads TGCGCCAGCAGCTTGTCGGTTGGAGAGACCCAGTACTTC.

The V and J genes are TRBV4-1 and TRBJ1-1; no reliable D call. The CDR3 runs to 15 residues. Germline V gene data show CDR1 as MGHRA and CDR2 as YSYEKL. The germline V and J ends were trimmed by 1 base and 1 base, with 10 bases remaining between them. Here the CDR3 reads CASSQVLTGNTEAFF. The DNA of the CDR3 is TGCGCCAGCAGCCAAGTGCTAACCGGGAACACTGAAGCTTTCTTT.

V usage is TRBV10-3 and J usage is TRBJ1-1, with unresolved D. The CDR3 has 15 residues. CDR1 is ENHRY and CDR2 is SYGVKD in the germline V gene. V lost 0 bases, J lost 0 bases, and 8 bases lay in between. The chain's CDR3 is CAISESQDLNTEAFF. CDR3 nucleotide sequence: TGTGCCATCAGTGAGTCGCAGGACTTGAACACTGAAGCTTTCTTT.

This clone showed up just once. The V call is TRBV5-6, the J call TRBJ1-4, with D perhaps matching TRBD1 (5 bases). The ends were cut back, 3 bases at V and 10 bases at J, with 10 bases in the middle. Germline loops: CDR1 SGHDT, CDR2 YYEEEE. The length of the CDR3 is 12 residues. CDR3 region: CASSSIRGKLFF. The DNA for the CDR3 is TGTGCCAGCAGCTCTATAAGGGGAAAACTGTTTTTT.

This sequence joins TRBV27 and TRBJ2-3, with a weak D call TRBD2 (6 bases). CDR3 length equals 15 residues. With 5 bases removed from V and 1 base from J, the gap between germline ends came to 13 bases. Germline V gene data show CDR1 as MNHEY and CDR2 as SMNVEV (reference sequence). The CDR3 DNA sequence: TGTGCCAGCAGTAGGGAGGCCGGGGGCACAGATACGCAGTATTTT. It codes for CASSREAGGTDTQYF.

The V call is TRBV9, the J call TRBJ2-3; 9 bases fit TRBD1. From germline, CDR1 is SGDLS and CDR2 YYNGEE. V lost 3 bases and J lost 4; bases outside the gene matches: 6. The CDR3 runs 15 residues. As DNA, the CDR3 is TGTGCCAGCAGCGCCGGACAGGGGCCCCCAGATACGCAGTATTTT. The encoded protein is CASSAGQGPPDTQYF.

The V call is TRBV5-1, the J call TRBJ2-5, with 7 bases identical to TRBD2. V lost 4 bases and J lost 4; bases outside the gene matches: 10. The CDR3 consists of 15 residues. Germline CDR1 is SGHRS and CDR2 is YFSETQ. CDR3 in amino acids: CASSKLASGGETQYF. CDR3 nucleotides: TGCGCCAGCAGCAAACTAGCGAGTGGAGGAGAGACCCAGTACTTC.

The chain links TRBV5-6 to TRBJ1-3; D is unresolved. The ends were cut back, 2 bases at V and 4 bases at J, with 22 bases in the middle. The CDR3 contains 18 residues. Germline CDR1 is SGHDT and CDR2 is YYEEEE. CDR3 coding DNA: TGTGCCAGCAGCTTCCGAGCGTTTGAATGGGCCCGAGGAAACACCATATATTTT. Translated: CASSFRAFEWARGNTIYF. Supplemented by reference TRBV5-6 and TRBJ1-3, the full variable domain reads DAGVTQSPTHLIKTRGQQVTLRCSPKSGHDTVSWYQQALGQGPQFIFQYYEEEERQRGNFPDRFSGHQFPNYSSELNVNALLLGDSALYLCASSFRAFEWARGNTIYFGEGSWLTVV.

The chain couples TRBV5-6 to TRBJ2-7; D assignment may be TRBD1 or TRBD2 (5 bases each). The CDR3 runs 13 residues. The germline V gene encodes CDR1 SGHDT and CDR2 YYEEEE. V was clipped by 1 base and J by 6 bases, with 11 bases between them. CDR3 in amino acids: CASSLWGTGEQYF. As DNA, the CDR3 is TGTGCCAGCAGCTTGTGGGGGACCGGCGAGCAGTACTTC.

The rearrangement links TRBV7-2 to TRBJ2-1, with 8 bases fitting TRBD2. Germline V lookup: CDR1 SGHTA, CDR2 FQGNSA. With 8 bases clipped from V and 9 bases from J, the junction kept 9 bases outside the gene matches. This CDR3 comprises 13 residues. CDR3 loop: CASGLSSGTEQFF. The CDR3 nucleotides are TGTGCCAGCGGCCTAAGTAGCGGGACTGAGCAGTTCTTC.

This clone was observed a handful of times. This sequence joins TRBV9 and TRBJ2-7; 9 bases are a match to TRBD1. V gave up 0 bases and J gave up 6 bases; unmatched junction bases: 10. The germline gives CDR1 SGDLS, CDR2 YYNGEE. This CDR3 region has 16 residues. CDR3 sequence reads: CASSVGAGTGLIEQYF. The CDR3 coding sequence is TGTGCCAGCAGCGTAGGAGCAGGGACAGGGTTAATCGAGCAGTACTTC.